The next 20 T cell receptor beta chains were all read from a single sample in a study of response to subunit inactivated influenza vaccine. TCRdb fed the RT-PCR reads into MiXCR, producing one record per CDR3 protein. Among roughly 570,000 distinct CDR3 sequences listed, approximately 12% were seen once. The sample consisted of PBMCs from blood, taken more than 35 days after vaccination. These receptors all come from a man aged 50 to 60 who received an inactivated influenza vaccine.

J is TRBJ2-3 and V is TRBV6-1; TRBD2 agrees at 8 bases. The CDR3 contains 13 residues. Trimming took 6 bases from V and 6 from J; bases not matched to a gene: 5. Per the germline V gene, CDR1 is MNHNS and CDR2 is SASEGT. The CDR3 spells CASRAGAQDTQYF. For the CDR3, the DNA is TGTGCCAGCAGAGCGGGGGCGCAGGATACGCAGTATTTT.

The sample holds many counts of this clonotype. The J gene is TRBJ2-1, the V gene TRBV12-3 or TRBV12-4, with TRBD1 matching 11 bases. Unmatched junction bases numbered 8, after V lost 8 bases and J lost 8 bases. The CDR3 sequence is 14 residues long. The CDR3 region is CASCRDRGFDEQFF. DNA of the CDR3: TGTGCCAGCTGTCGGGACAGGGGGTTTGATGAGCAGTTCTTC.

This clonotype was counted a few times. The chain carries TRBV12-3 or TRBV12-4 and TRBJ1-1; a possible D gene is TRBD1 (6 bases). The CDR3 length is 14 residues. V was clipped by 6 bases and J by 0 bases, with 11 bases between them. CDR3 nucleotides: TGTGCCAGCAGCGGAGGACAGATGAACACTGAAGCTTTCTTT. This codes for CASSGGQMNTEAFF.

The table lists this clonotype with many counts. The V and J genes are TRBV7-2 and TRBJ2-3; D is perhaps TRBD2 (6 bases). Trimming shortened V by 5 bases and J by 2 bases, and 8 bases separated the two germline ends. Germline CDR1 and CDR2: SGHTA and FQGNSA. This CDR3 has 13 residues. CDR3 in amino acids: CASSRDFTDTQYF. The CDR3 nucleotides read TGTGCCAGCAGCCGGGACTTCACAGATACGCAGTATTTT.

The rearrangement links TRBV7-2 to TRBJ2-4, with 9 bases matching TRBD1. The germline V gene encodes CDR1 SGHTA and CDR2 FQGNSA. The CDR3 is 15 amino acids. V lost 5 bases, J lost 15 bases, and 17 bases stayed unmatched. The CDR3 coding sequence is TGTGCCAGCAGCCCTAAGGACAGGGGAGCGGGATTTCTGTACTTC. It codes for CASSPKDRGAGFLYF.

The chain uses TRBV5-1 and TRBJ1-1; D call uncertain. CDR3 length: 14 amino acids. Germline loops: CDR1 SGHRS, CDR2 YFSETQ. The V gene lost 3 bases and the J gene lost 1 base, with 10 bases spanning the gap. The CDR3 protein is CASSSWMGNTEAFF. The CDR3 DNA follows: TGCGCCAGCAGCTCCTGGATGGGGAACACTGAAGCTTTCTTT.

In this sample, this clonotype turned up many times. This chain uses TRBV20-1 with TRBJ2-3, with D unclear. CDR1 DFQATT and CDR2 SNEGSKA come from the germline V gene (reference sequence). Trimming pared 5 bases from V and 6 bases from J, leaving 12 bases between. The CDR3 runs 12 residues. This CDR3 is CSAWWQDDTQYF. The CDR3 bases are TGCAGTGCTTGGTGGCAGGACGATACGCAGTATTTT.

CDR3 nucleotides: TGTGCCTCCTGCCAAGAAAACTCCCGCCTCAGTGAGCAGTTCTTC. Amino acids: CASCQENSRLSEQFF. The rearrangement uses TRBV3-1 and TRBJ2-1; D unresolved. V lost 11 bases, J lost 9 bases, and 26 bases lay in between. The CDR3 sequence is 15 residues long. Germline CDR1 reads LGHDT; CDR2 reads YNNKEL (reference sequence).

V usage is TRBV14 and J usage is TRBJ2-5; D is unresolved. The V gene's germline CDR1 is SGHDN and CDR2 FVKESK. V was pared by 0 bases and J by 0 bases, with 11 bases between. The CDR3 is made up of 16 amino acids. The CDR3 here is CASSQEALTYQETQYF. CDR3 DNA sequence: TGTGCCAGCAGCCAAGAGGCATTGACGTACCAAGAGACCCAGTACTTC.

This clonotype has more than one count but fewer than ten. The chain uses TRBV29-1 and TRBJ2-2; TRBD1 agrees at 11 bases. V gave up 7 bases and J gave up 4 bases; unmatched junction bases: 8. CDR1 and CDR2 (germline): SQVTM, ANQGSEA. This CDR3 is 15 amino acids long. The CDR3 protein is CSAIGTGGITGELFF. The CDR3 nucleotides read TGCAGCGCAATTGGGACAGGGGGAATCACCGGGGAGCTGTTTTTT.

Comments on this clonotype: Possible read error: a much larger clone is one base away. The V gene is TRBV29-1, the J gene TRBJ2-7, with no clear D. The CDR3 covers 12 residues. Germline V gives CDR1 SQVTM, CDR2 ANQGSEA. CDR3 region: CSVEDLGYEHYF. CDR3 sequence (DNA): TGCAGCGTTGAAGATCTGGGTTACGAGCATTACTTC.

This clonotype was found a few times. The V gene is TRBV12-3 or TRBV12-4, the J gene TRBJ2-1, with a tentative D call TRBD2 (7 bases). This CDR3 has 15 amino acids. Trimming left V 2 bases short and J 7 bases short, with 15 bases between. The CDR3 DNA sequence: TGTGCCAGCAGTTTATCTGGGGGGGGCTTGAATGAGCAGTTCTTC. Protein: CASSLSGGGLNEQFF.

This clonotype was counted between two and nine times. The chain employs TRBV7-2 and TRBJ1-1; 7 bases are a match to TRBD1. CDR3 length: 17 residues. Germline assignment: CDR1 SGHTA and CDR2 FQGNSA. V gave up 2 bases and J gave up 3 bases; unmatched junction bases: 12. The CDR3 sequence: CASSLRTQGGRDTEAFF. As DNA, the CDR3 is TGTGCCAGCAGCTTACGAACCCAGGGGGGGCGTGACACTGAAGCTTTCTTT.

This chain connects TRBV15 to TRBJ2-7; a weak D match, TRBD1 (5 bases). Per germline, CDR1 LNHNV and CDR2 YYDKDF (reference sequence). This CDR3 spans 13 amino acids. V was cut by 3 bases and J by 0 bases, with 6 bases left in between. CDR3 bases: TGTGCCACCAGCAGGGACACCTCCTACGAGCAGTACTTC. This encodes CATSRDTSYEQYF.

This clonotype has more than one count but fewer than ten. The genes are TRBV5-1 and TRBJ2-1; 8 bases fit TRBD2. CDR1 and CDR2 (germline): SGHRS, YFSETQ. The V gene end was trimmed by 4 bases and the J gene end by 1 base; junction bases not matched to a gene: 7. The CDR3 covers 16 residues. This chain's CDR3 is CASSRTSGRSYNEQFF. The CDR3 region has the DNA TGCGCCAGCAGCCGCACTAGCGGTAGGTCCTACAATGAGCAGTTCTTC.

This clonotype was counted only a few times. V is TRBV7-6 and J is TRBJ1-1, with TRBD1 as a possible D gene (5 bases). V shed 6 bases and J shed 1 base, with 18 bases lying between them. From germline, CDR1 is SGHVS and CDR2 FNYEAQ. The CDR3 is 16 amino acids. The CDR3 here is CASRPSPGRRNTEAFF. In DNA, the CDR3 is TGTGCCAGCAGGCCTTCTCCGGGACGCAGGAACACTGAAGCTTTCTTT.

This clonotype has just a few counts. This sequence joins TRBV5-1 and TRBJ2-2; 8 nucleotides align to TRBD2. CDR3 size: 17 residues. CDR1 and CDR2 from the germline V gene are SGHRS and YFSETQ. V was clipped by 3 bases and J by 6 bases; unmatched bases: 13. CDR3 sequence: CASSWGGLAGSSGELFF. The CDR3 coding sequence is TGCGCCAGCAGCTGGGGTGGATTAGCGGGAAGTTCCGGGGAGCTGTTTTTT.

V is TRBV29-1 and J is TRBJ1-2; TRBD1 matches at 9 bases. Germline lookup yields CDR1 SQVTM and CDR2 ANQGSEA. The CDR3 runs 18 residues. V lost 4 bases, J lost 3 bases, and 18 bases stayed unmatched. The CDR3 is CSVAEMGDRVPFDYGYTF. DNA of the CDR3: TGCAGCGTTGCCGAAATGGGGGACAGGGTCCCCTTTGACTATGGCTACACCTTC.

About this clonotype itself: An end of the junction differs from the germline gene, which may be a read error. J is TRBJ1-1 and V is TRBV4-3; 7 positions agree with TRBD1. Germline lookup yields CDR1 LGHNA and CDR2 YSLEER. CDR3 size: 14 residues. CDR3 DNA: TGCGCCAGCAGCCAAGAGACAGGGAACGCTGAAGCTTTCTTT. This encodes CASSQETGNAEAFF.

The V gene is TRBV6-2 or TRBV6-3, the J gene TRBJ2-7, with D perhaps TRBD1 (6 bases). This CDR3 region has 15 residues. CDR1 is MNHEY, CDR2 SVGEGT, per germline. V lost 5 bases and J lost 0, with 14 bases in between. CDR3 in amino acids: CASSPRTAISYEQYF. The DNA of the CDR3 is TGTGCCAGCAGTCCGAGGACAGCCATCTCCTACGAGCAGTACTTC.